The rows below give T cell receptor beta chains drawn from one sample of a study of early T cells in non-severe SARS-CoV-2 infection. TCRdb ran MiXCR on the 5' RACE reads and lists one entry per CDR3 protein. The data show 63,000 or so distinct CDR3 sequences, with about 10% seen just once and less than 7% held by the top ten. Sequenced input: whole blood. These receptors were taken from an adult who was a healthcare worker with PCR-confirmed SARS-CoV-2 infection or an uninfected control (not recorded which). Each CDR3 is given with its conserved first and last residue. D genes are given only for firm matches. Size tells how often a clone was seen (once, few, many) or the class of an expanded clone, and some rows leave it out.

clone size	D gene	V gene	J gene	CDR3 DNA	CDR3 protein
NA	TRBD2	TRBV20-1	TRBJ2-3	TGCAGTGCTAGAGACAGGGGCGGGGGGACCACAGATACGCAGTATTTT	CSARDRGGGTTDTQYF
many	NA	TRBV7-3	TRBJ2-3	TGTGCCAGCAGAGTGGGGGCCGGAGATACGCAGTATTTT	CASRVGAGDTQYF
NA	TRBD1	TRBV9	TRBJ2-3	TGTGCCAGCAGCCCTAACCGACAGGGGTGGACAGATACGCAGTATTTT	CASSPNRQGWTDTQYF
many	NA	TRBV6-5	TRBJ1-5	TGTGCCAGCAGTTACTCTCCAGGAATATATAGCAATCAGCCCCAGCATTTT	CASSYSPGIYSNQPQHF
few	NA	TRBV11-2	TRBJ1-2	TGTGCCAGCAGCTTAGCCCCAGACCATGGCTACACCTTC	CASSLAPDHGYTF
many	NA	TRBV30	TRBJ2-7	TGTGCCTGGAGTCCAGGGGTCGGCGAGCAGTACTTC	CAWSPGVGEQYF
NA	NA	TRBV29-1	TRBJ1-4	TGCAGCGTTGAAGATCCGGCAGAAGAAAAACTGTTTTTT	CSVEDPAEEKLFF
few	NA	TRBV5-4	TRBJ2-6	TGTGCCAGCAGCCCACAGGCCTCTGGGGCCAACGTCCTGACTTTC	CASSPQASGANVLTF
NA	NA	TRBV6-1	TRBJ2-1	TGTGCCAGCAGTGCCTTGGACAGCTCCTACAATGAGCAGTTCTTC	CASSALDSSYNEQFF
NA	NA	TRBV2	TRBJ1-4	TGTGCCAGCAGTGGAAATAATGAAAAACTGTTTTTT	CASSGNNEKLFF
many	NA	TRBV18	TRBJ1-5	TGTGCCAGCTCACCACAGGATAGCAATCAGCCCCAGCATTTT	CASSPQDSNQPQHF
NA	NA	TRBV29-1	TRBJ2-2	TGCAGCGTTGAGGCTAGAGGAACCGGGGACCTGTTTTTT	CSVEARGTGDLFF
NA	TRBD1	TRBV4-1	TRBJ1-1	TGCGCCAGCAGCCAAGAAGGACAGGGGCGCACTGAAGTTTTCTTT	CASSQEGQGRTEVFF
many	TRBD1	TRBV20-1	TRBJ2-7	TGCAGTGCTACAGCCGGACAGGGGAAATACGAGCAGTACTTC	CSATAGQGKYEQYF
few	TRBD1	TRBV25-1	TRBJ2-7	TGTGCCAGCAGTGACAGGGACAGGGAGCAGTACTTC	CASSDRDREQYF
NA	NA	TRBV19	TRBJ1-3	TGTGCCACCAGGGAGAGTGGGACCTCTGGAAACACCATATATTTT	CATRESGTSGNTIYF
few	NA	TRBV7-2	TRBJ1-1	TGTGCCAGCAGCTTAGTTGACACCGGCCCTGAAGCTTTCTTT	CASSLVDTGPEAFF
many	NA	TRBV2	TRBJ2-2	TGTGCCAGCGTCCGGGACACCGGGGAGCTGTTTTTT	CASVRDTGELFF
NA	NA	TRBV7-9	TRBJ1-6	TGTGCCAGCAGCTCGATGACGGGGTATAATTCACCCCTCCACTTT	CASSSMTGYNSPLHF
NA	NA	TRBV7-6	TRBJ2-1	TGTGCCAGCAGCTTGGGACCAGCGAATGAGCAGTTCTTC	CASSLGPANEQFF
few	TRBD2	TRBV24-1	TRBJ2-3	TGTGCCACGAGCGGGAGGGGCCTAGAAGATACGCAGTATTTT	CATSGRGLEDTQYF
many	NA	TRBV9	TRBJ2-7	TGTGCCAGCAGCGGCGGGACGACTCGGGTCACGGCCGAGCAGTACTTC	CASSGGTTRVTAEQYF
few	NA	TRBV12-3/TRBV12-4	TRBJ1-6	TGTGCCAGCAGCTACCTAAAAAATTCACCCCTCCACTTT	CASSYLKNSPLHF
many	NA	TRBV2	TRBJ1-3	TGTGCCAGCAGTGAAAGGCAGGGGTTGACGGAAAACACCATATATTTT	CASSERQGLTENTIYF
many	TRBD2	TRBV5-1	TRBJ2-2	TGCGCCAGCAGCCCGGGACTAGCGGGAGGAAGGACCGGGGAGCTGTTTTTT	CASSPGLAGGRTGELFF
many	TRBD1	TRBV18	TRBJ1-6	TGTGCCAGCTCACTTTTTCCTACCGGGACAGGCGGGGCCGAGTCACCCCTCCACTTT	CASSLFPTGTGGAESPLHF
few	NA	TRBV7-2	TRBJ1-1	TGTGCCAGCAGCCGAGCTACAGGTAACACTGAAGCTTTCTTT	CASSRATGNTEAFF
NA	NA	TRBV4-1	TRBJ2-7	TGCGCCAGCAGCCAAGAAACAGGGCCGACCTACGAGCAGTACTTC	CASSQETGPTYEQYF
many	TRBD1	TRBV7-3	TRBJ2-3	TGTGCCAGCAGCGAGCGAGGGGGCAAGGCAGATACGCAGTATTTT	CASSERGGKADTQYF
NA	NA	TRBV6-1	TRBJ2-2	TGTGCCAGCAGGGAAGTAGGGCCCGGGGAGCTGTTTTTT	CASREVGPGELFF
once	NA	TRBV12-3/TRBV12-4	TRBJ1-4	TGTGCCAGCAGTTTGATAGCCGAAAAACTGTTTTTT	CASSLIAEKLFF
many	NA	TRBV24-1	TRBJ2-1	TGTGCCACCAGTGAGTCAACCCCGGGTGAGCAGTTCTTC	CATSESTPGEQFF
many	NA	TRBV7-3	TRBJ2-6	TGTGCCTCGGGGGCCTCTGGGGCCAACGTCCTGACTTTC	CASGASGANVLTF
NA	NA	TRBV29-1	TRBJ2-7	TGCAGCGTAGTATTAACAGACTCCTACGAGCAGTACTTC	CSVVLTDSYEQYF
NA	NA	TRBV29-1	TRBJ1-3	TGCAGCGTCCTTCTTGAGGAAAACACCATATATTTT	CSVLLEENTIYF
few	TRBD1	TRBV6-2/TRBV6-3	TRBJ1-5	TGTGCCAGCAGTCTACAGGGGAGTCAGCCCCAGCATTTT	CASSLQGSQPQHF
few	NA	TRBV5-4	TRBJ2-7	TGTGCCAGCAGCTTGTTCGGCCTACACTCCTACGAGCAGTACTTC	CASSLFGLHSYEQYF
many	NA	TRBV12-2	TRBJ1-5	TGTGCAAGTCGCTTATTGGGCCCCCCGAGTCTACAGAGAGATCAGCCCCAGCATTTT	CASRLLGPPSLQRDQPQHF
many	NA	TRBV20-1	TRBJ2-3	TGCAGTGCTAGGGGACAATTCTATTCGGATACGCAGTATTTT	CSARGQFYSDTQYF
many	TRBD1	TRBV12-3/TRBV12-4	TRBJ2-7	TGTGCCAGCAGACCCGGGACAGGGCTCCACGAGCAGTACTTC	CASRPGTGLHEQYF
few	TRBD2	TRBV20-1	TRBJ2-2	TGCAGTGCTAGAGTTCCCACTACTAGCGGGATGGCCGGGGAGCTGTTTTTT	CSARVPTTSGMAGELFF
NA	TRBD2	TRBV5-1	TRBJ2-5	TGCGCCAGCAGCTTGCGTCTAGCGGGGGGGCCAGGAGAGACCCAGTACTTC	CASSLRLAGGPGETQYF
few	TRBD1	TRBV6-6	TRBJ2-3	TGTGCCAGCAGGACAGGGGCAGATACGCAGTATTTT	CASRTGADTQYF
NA	TRBD1	TRBV6-2/TRBV6-3	TRBJ2-5	TGCGCCAGCAGTTACTCTACTAGGGACAGGCGAGGGACCCAGTACTTC	CASSYSTRDRRGTQYF
few	NA	TRBV5-1	TRBJ1-1	TGCGCCAGCTTCAGTTCGACAATGAACACTGAAGCTTTCTTT	CASFSSTMNTEAFF
NA	NA	TRBV12-3/TRBV12-4	TRBJ2-3	TGTGCCAGCAGCCCGCGGGGCATGTCTGCAGATACGCAGTATTTT	CASSPRGMSADTQYF
few	TRBD2	TRBV20-1	TRBJ2-1	TGCAGTGCTAGAGGACTAGCTGGTGAGCAGTTCTTC	CSARGLAGEQFF
few	TRBD1	TRBV29-1	TRBJ1-2	TGCTCTATTGTTGGGGACAGATACGATGGCTACACCTTC	CSIVGDRYDGYTF